Sequencing of this T cell receptor (beta chain) was carried out in a study of response to subunit inactivated influenza vaccine. This clonotype occurred a few times. Via MiXCR, TCRdb re-called the RT-PCR reads, giving one row per CDR3 protein. This sample has hundreds of thousands of distinct CDR3 sequences, with approximately 14% found just once. The CDR3 contains 15 residues. Trimming removed 4 bases at V and 0 bases at J, with 10 bases between. Germline V gene lookup returns CDR1 SEHNR and CDR2 FQNEAQ (reference sequence). The TCR originated in a man in his fifties or sixties who received an inactivated influenza vaccine. The chain couples TRBV7-9 to TRBJ2-1; D is unclear. This specimen consisted of PBMCs from blood, obtained approximately 13 days after vaccination. The CDR3 region has the DNA TGTGCCAGCAGCTCCCCCGCGAGCTCCTACAATGAGCAGTTCTTC. Translated, it gives CASSSPASSYNEQFF.